This TCR beta chain was found in a study of T cell repertoires in cytomegalovirus infection. TCRdb recomputed calls from the reads with MiXCR, one row per CDR3 protein. The table lists 160,000 or so distinct CDR3 sequences, about a quarter of them singletons, with 10% to 11% in the top ten. This clonotype has a handful of counts. The CDR3 extends over 13 amino acids. Germline V gene sequence: CDR1 MNHEY, CDR2 SMNVEV (reference sequence). Trimming cost V 4 bases and J 0 bases, with 6 bases left between them. The chain recombines TRBV27 with TRBJ2-5; D is undetermined. The receptor comes from a human donor in good health (CMV status not recorded). Some clones in this sample may be carry-over from other donors' samples. The sample comprised PBMCs. CDR3 bases: TGTGCCAGCAGTTCGGCGTACCAAGAGACCCAGTACTTC. This gives the protein CASSSAYQETQYF.